One sample yielded the 32 T cell receptor beta chains listed below, sequenced in a study of human T cells and chemical hapten exposure. The time point was: pre-sensitization, week 0. The treatment is: therapeutic diphenylcyclopropenone sensitization with weekly scalp DPC. TCRdb re-derived calls from the RACE reads in MiXCR, one entry per CDR3 protein. The sample holds around 250,000 distinct CDR3 sequences, about 9% seen once. The sequencing used whole blood, collected in connection with sensitization to the hapten diphenylcyclopropenone (DPC). These receptors all come from a woman in her thirties or forties with alopecia areata. Some clones in this sample may be carry-over from other donors' samples.

This clonotype was recorded at least ten times. J is TRBJ2-3 and V is TRBV4-1; TRBD1 aligns across 7 bases. The length of the CDR3 is 15 residues. Germline values: CDR1 MGHRA, CDR2 YSYEKL. The ends lost 5 bases at V and 4 bases at J; junction bases unmatched: 9. CDR3 residues: CASSSRDSLPDTQYF. As DNA, the CDR3 is TGCGCCAGCAGCTCCCGGGACAGTCTCCCAGATACGCAGTATTTT.

In DNA, the CDR3 is TGCAGCGTTGAACACGGGGGGAGTGAAGCTTTCTTT. Amino acid sequence: CSVEHGGSEAFF. This chain joins TRBV29-1 and TRBJ1-1, with a tentative D call TRBD1 (5 bases). The CDR3 length is 12 residues. The V and J ends lost 2 bases and 7 bases respectively, with 11 bases between them. Germline CDR1 is SQVTM and CDR2 is ANQGSEA. The whole variable domain, remainder taken from reference TRBV29-1 and TRBJ1-1, is SAVISQKPSRDICQRGTSLTIQCQVDSQVTMMFWYRQQPGQSLTLIATANQGSEATYESGFVIDKFPISRPNLTFSTLTVSNMSPEDSSIYLCSVEHGGSEAFFGQGTRLTVV.

This chain connects TRBV7-9 to TRBJ2-7, with a weak D call TRBD2 (7 bases). This CDR3 spans 15 amino acids. Looked up from germline, CDR1 is SEHNR and CDR2 is FQNEAQ (reference sequence). The germline V and J ends were trimmed by 4 bases and 5 bases, with 18 bases remaining between them. CDR3 in amino acids: CASSSRRGAHHEQYF. DNA for the CDR3: TGTGCCAGCAGCTCCCGTCGGGGGGCCCACCACGAGCAGTACTTC.

This clonotype has just a few counts. The rearrangement uses TRBV19 and TRBJ2-1; 11 bases map to TRBD2. The trim removed 5 bases at V and 7 bases at J, leaving 7 bases unmatched. Germline CDR1 is LNHDA and CDR2 is SQIVND (reference sequence). This CDR3 has 15 amino acids. CDR3 nucleotide sequence: TGTGCCAGTAGTGTCGGACTAGCGGGCTCGAATGAGCAGTTCTTC. Amino acid sequence: CASSVGLAGSNEQFF.

This clonotype was observed many times. This rearrangement joins TRBV7-9 to TRBJ2-3; D might be TRBD2 (6 bases). CDR1 is SEHNR, CDR2 FQNEAQ, per germline (reference sequence). The CDR3 has 16 amino acids. V was trimmed by 1 base and J by 0 bases, leaving 11 bases between them. CDR3 protein: CASSLGGGTSTDTQYF. CDR3 DNA sequence: TGTGCCAGCAGCTTAGGAGGCGGGACTAGCACAGATACGCAGTATTTT.

This clonotype turned up a few times. The V call is TRBV6-5, the J call TRBJ2-7; TRBD2 matches 7 bases. Trimming removed 4 bases from V and 5 bases from J; junction bases left unmatched: 11. The germline gives CDR1 MNHEY, CDR2 SVGAGI. CDR3 length: 15 residues. This CDR3 is CASSSQRTRGNEQYF. In DNA, the CDR3 is TGTGCCAGCAGTTCCCAAAGGACTAGAGGGAACGAGCAGTACTTC.

This clonotype was detected a few times. The chain joins TRBV6-1 to TRBJ2-5; TRBD1 or TRBD2 may be the D gene (5 bases each). The CDR3 is made up of 13 amino acids. Germline values: CDR1 MNHNS, CDR2 SASEGT. V was trimmed by 6 bases and J by 7 bases, leaving 15 bases between them. As DNA, the CDR3 is TGTGCCAGCAGCTCGGGACCGGCGGGGACCCAGTACTTC. It encodes CASSSGPAGTQYF.

This clonotype came up many times. The chain recombines TRBV6-5 with TRBJ1-1; 9 bases fit TRBD1. V lost 6 bases to trimming and J lost 1 base; unmatched junction nucleotides: 6. The CDR3 has 15 residues. Germline V CDR1 and CDR2: MNHEY, SVGAGI. The CDR3 loop reads CASRLTGGRNTEAFF. CDR3 nucleotides: TGTGCCAGCAGACTTACAGGGGGCCGGAACACTGAAGCTTTCTTT.

This chain uses TRBV29-1 with TRBJ2-3; TRBD2 is a possible D gene (5 bases). From germline, CDR1 is SQVTM and CDR2 ANQGSEA. V was pared by 4 bases and J by 5 bases, with 13 bases between. The CDR3 is 13 residues long. The CDR3 DNA reads as TGCAGCGTTGGGGCCCTAGCCCGAGATACGCAGTATTTT. Protein product: CSVGALARDTQYF.

In this sample, this clonotype turned up many times. The chain uses TRBV7-3 and TRBJ1-1, with 7 bases fitting TRBD1. The junction had 9 bases not matched to a gene; V was cut back by 5 bases and J by 0 bases. The V gene's germline CDR1 is SGHTA and CDR2 FQGTGA. The CDR3 is 16 amino acids. The CDR3 sequence: CASSPLGGGMNTEAFF. CDR3 bases: TGTGCCAGCAGCCCCCTCGGAGGGGGCATGAACACTGAAGCTTTCTTT. Based on the CDR3 plus reference TRBV7-3 and TRBJ1-1, the full variable domain is GAGVSQTPSNKVTEKGKYVELRCDPISGHTALYWYRQSLGQGPEFLIYFQGTGAADDSGLPNDRFFAVRPEGSVSTLKIQRTERGDSAVYLCASSPLGGGMNTEAFFGQGTRLTVV.

This clonotype was recorded many times. The chain is built from TRBV29-1 and TRBJ1-1; 8 nucleotides agree with TRBD1. Germline assignment: CDR1 SQVTM and CDR2 ANQGSEA. V shed 7 bases and J 2 bases; nucleotides not matched to a gene: 6. The CDR3 is 13 residues long. The CDR3 spells CSEGQGPNTEAFF. In DNA form, the CDR3 reads TGCAGCGAAGGACAGGGACCAAACACTGAAGCTTTCTTT.

This clonotype has more than one count but fewer than ten. The V gene is TRBV24-1, the J gene TRBJ2-2; tentatively, D is TRBD1 or TRBD2 (5 bases each). Germline assignment: CDR1 KGHDR and CDR2 SFDVKD. CDR3 length: 14 amino acids. V lost 9 bases, J lost 3 bases, and 13 bases lay in between. The CDR3 reads CATAWGPDTGELFF. CDR3 bases: TGTGCCACCGCGTGGGGACCCGACACCGGGGAGCTGTTTTTT.

This clonotype was counted many times. The gene calls are TRBV28 and TRBJ2-1; TRBD1 is a possible D gene (5 bases). Between the trimmed V and J ends, which lost 7 bases and 5 bases, there was a span of 12 bases. CDR1 MDHEN and CDR2 SYDVKM come from the germline V gene. This CDR3 has 13 amino acids. The chain's CDR3 is CASTRAIDNEQFF. In DNA, the CDR3 is TGTGCCAGCACCAGGGCCATCGACAATGAGCAGTTCTTC.

The chain uses TRBV6-2 or TRBV6-3 and TRBJ2-7, with TRBD1 identical over 7 bases. The CDR3 extends over 14 amino acids. With V trimmed by 7 bases and J by 1 base, 7 bases remained unmatched. Germline V gives CDR1 MNHEY, CDR2 SVGEGT. The CDR3 coding sequence is TGTGCCAGCACCAGGTGGACAGGTTCCTACGAGCAGTACTTC. Amino acids: CASTRWTGSYEQYF.

This clonotype occurred a few times. The chain carries TRBV6-5 and TRBJ2-5; D is ambiguous. V lost 8 bases to trimming and J lost 2 bases, with 15 bases between them. Germline V gene sequence: CDR1 MNHEY, CDR2 SVGAGI. The CDR3 runs to 14 residues. The CDR3 DNA follows: TGTGCCAGCCGGTTGACGGTAGTTCAAGAGACCCAGTACTTC. Translation: CASRLTVVQETQYF.

The gene calls are TRBV6-5 and TRBJ1-1; no clear D gene. Trimming stripped 0 bases from V and 0 bases from J, with 14 bases between. CDR3 size: 17 residues. Germline CDR1 and CDR2: MNHEY and SVGAGI. CDR3 sequence reads: CASSYSRRNSMNTEAFF. The CDR3 DNA is TGTGCCAGCAGTTACTCGAGGCGGAACAGCATGAACACTGAAGCTTTCTTT.

The chain carries TRBV12-3 or TRBV12-4 and TRBJ1-5; D unresolved. V was clipped by 8 bases and J by 3 bases, with 11 bases between them. The CDR3 covers 13 residues. In nucleotides, the CDR3 is TGTGCCAGCCAAGTGCAGGCCAATCAGCCCCAGCATTTT. Translated: CASQVQANQPQHF.

This clonotype appeared a few times. The chain is built from TRBV4-3 and TRBJ2-1; TRBD2 might be the D (6 bases). The CDR3 sequence is 15 residues long. CDR1 and CDR2 (germline): LGHNA, YSLEER. Trimming removed 0 bases at V and 7 bases at J, with 13 bases between. In DNA form, the CDR3 reads TGCGCCAGCAGCCAAGAATGGAGTCTAGCGAATGAGCAGTTCTTC. Translating it yields CASSQEWSLANEQFF.

The chain uses TRBV7-9 and TRBJ2-7, with 13 bases aligning to TRBD2. With 4 bases clipped from V and 4 bases from J, the junction kept 7 bases outside the gene matches. Germline V gives CDR1 SEHNR, CDR2 FQNEAQ (reference sequence). This CDR3 is 16 amino acids long. The CDR3 sequence is CASSSTGTSGMYEQYF. DNA for the CDR3: TGTGCCAGCAGCTCTACCGGGACTAGCGGGATGTACGAGCAGTACTTC.

The rearrangement uses TRBV20-1 and TRBJ1-1, with D possibly matching TRBD1 (5 bases). V was trimmed by 2 bases and J by 5 bases, leaving 12 bases between them. The CDR3 contains 13 residues. The V gene's germline CDR1 is DFQATT and CDR2 SNEGSKA (reference sequence). CDR3 coding DNA: TGCAGTGCTAGATCTGGGGCGGCAACTGAAGCTTTCTTT. Translating gives CSARSGAATEAFF.

This clonotype was counted a few times. The rearrangement uses TRBV28 and TRBJ2-3; the D call may be TRBD1 or TRBD2 (5 bases each). Deletions cut 6 bases from V and 5 bases from J, with 15 bases between. Germline V lookup: CDR1 MDHEN, CDR2 SYDVKM. This CDR3 is 14 amino acids long. In DNA, the CDR3 is TGTGCCAGCAGAATGGGACCTTGGGAAGATACGCAGTATTTT. Translation gives CASRMGPWEDTQYF.

This clonotype showed up many times. CDR3 sequence reads: CASSDRASSYEQYF. CDR3 in DNA: TGTGCCAGCTCCGACAGGGCCAGCTCCTACGAGCAGTACTTC. The rearrangement joins TRBV6-1 to TRBJ2-7; 7 nucleotides align to TRBD1. This CDR3 region has 14 residues. Germline CDR1 and CDR2: MNHNS and SASEGT. Losses at the gene ends were 8 bases for V and 0 bases for J; bases not matched to a gene: 7.

The chain employs TRBV6-5 and TRBJ1-3, with D unresolved. The CDR3 loop spans 18 amino acids. The germline V gene encodes CDR1 MNHEY and CDR2 SVGAGI. Between the trimmed V and J ends, which lost 0 bases and 4 bases, there was a span of 19 bases. CDR3 in amino acids: CASSYSFRGEGIGNTIYF. The CDR3 DNA follows: TGTGCCAGCAGTTACTCCTTTCGCGGTGAGGGAATCGGAAACACCATATATTTT.

This clonotype has a handful of counts. The chain joins TRBV20-1 to TRBJ2-1; no firm D call. Germline assignment: CDR1 DFQATT and CDR2 SNEGSKA (reference sequence). CDR3 length: 14 amino acids. The V end lost 6 bases, the J end lost 0 bases, and 12 bases lay between the germline ends. CDR3 sequence: CSARSGASYNEQFF. CDR3 DNA: TGCAGTGCGCGTAGTGGAGCCTCCTACAATGAGCAGTTCTTC.

The sample holds a few counts of this clonotype. The rearrangement uses TRBV28 and TRBJ1-5; 8 nucleotides agree with TRBD1. Germline CDR1 and CDR2: MDHEN and SYDVKM. The CDR3 runs to 14 residues. The V segment lost 7 bases and the J segment 6 bases; nucleotides outside the gene matches: 8. The DNA of the CDR3 is TGTGCCAGCACCGTGGACAGGGTGGTTCAGCCCCAGCATTTT. Residues: CASTVDRVVQPQHF.

The chain couples TRBV4-3 to TRBJ2-4; 12 nucleotides align to TRBD2. Germline V CDR1 and CDR2: LGHNA, YSLEER. V gave up 1 base and J gave up 0 bases; unmatched junction bases: 1. The CDR3 loop spans 17 amino acids. The CDR3 DNA reads as TGCGCCAGCAGCCAAGTGGGACTAGCGGGAGCCAAAAACATTCAGTACTTC. Translation: CASSQVGLAGAKNIQYF.

This clonotype was seen many times. The chain combines TRBV6-5 with TRBJ1-1; D call uncertain. The CDR3 consists of 15 residues. CDR1 and CDR2 (germline): MNHEY, SVGAGI. V was clipped by 2 bases and J by 4 bases, with 14 bases between them. The CDR3 bases are TGTGCCAGCAGTTACCCTGGACGGCCGGGCACTGAAGCTTTCTTT. This codes for CASSYPGRPGTEAFF.

This clonotype was detected ten times or more. The chain links TRBV12-3 or TRBV12-4 to TRBJ1-1; TRBD1 agrees at 7 bases. V dropped 3 bases and J dropped 5; count of bases not matched to a gene: 12. The CDR3 length is 16 residues. This CDR3 is CASSLRAGGSRTEAFF. The DNA of the CDR3 is TGTGCCAGCAGTTTGAGGGCAGGGGGATCGAGGACTGAAGCTTTCTTT.

This clonotype was detected a few times. This chain uses TRBV5-1 with TRBJ2-1; TRBD1 might be the D (8 bases). The ends were cut back, 3 bases at V and 8 bases at J, with 21 bases in the middle. Germline V gene data show CDR1 as SGHRS and CDR2 as YFSETQ. The CDR3 spans 16 residues. The CDR3 DNA follows: TGCGCCAGCAGCTGGGAGGGGCGGACAGGGATCGATGAGCAGTTCTTC. Its protein product is CASSWEGRTGIDEQFF.

This clonotype has only a few counts. The J gene is TRBJ2-1, the V gene TRBV6-1; D remains unclear. Trimming shortened V by 2 bases and J by 4 bases, and 12 bases separated the two germline ends. Germline CDR1 is MNHNS and CDR2 is SASEGT. This CDR3 has 15 residues. CDR3 DNA: TGTGCCAGCAGTGAAATGGGGATACCTTACAATGAGCAGTTCTTC. It is translated as CASSEMGIPYNEQFF.

This clonotype has only a few counts. The chain uses TRBV5-1 and TRBJ2-3; D might be TRBD2 (5 bases). The length of the CDR3 is 14 residues. Germline assignment: CDR1 SGHRS and CDR2 YFSETQ. The V end lost 1 base, the J end lost 2 bases, and 8 bases lay between the germline ends. The CDR3 DNA reads as TGCGCCAGCAGCTTGCGGCTAGCCACAGATACGCAGTATTTT. Its translation is CASSLRLATDTQYF.

The gene calls are TRBV20-1 and TRBJ1-2, with 10 positions matching TRBD1. There are 14 residues in the CDR3. Looked up from germline, CDR1 is DFQATT and CDR2 is SNEGSKA (reference sequence). Trimming removed 6 bases from V and 7 bases from J; junction bases left unmatched: 11. The CDR3 sequence is CSAIVRQGASGYTF. CDR3 nucleotides: TGCAGTGCCATAGTGAGACAGGGGGCGTCTGGCTACACCTTC.